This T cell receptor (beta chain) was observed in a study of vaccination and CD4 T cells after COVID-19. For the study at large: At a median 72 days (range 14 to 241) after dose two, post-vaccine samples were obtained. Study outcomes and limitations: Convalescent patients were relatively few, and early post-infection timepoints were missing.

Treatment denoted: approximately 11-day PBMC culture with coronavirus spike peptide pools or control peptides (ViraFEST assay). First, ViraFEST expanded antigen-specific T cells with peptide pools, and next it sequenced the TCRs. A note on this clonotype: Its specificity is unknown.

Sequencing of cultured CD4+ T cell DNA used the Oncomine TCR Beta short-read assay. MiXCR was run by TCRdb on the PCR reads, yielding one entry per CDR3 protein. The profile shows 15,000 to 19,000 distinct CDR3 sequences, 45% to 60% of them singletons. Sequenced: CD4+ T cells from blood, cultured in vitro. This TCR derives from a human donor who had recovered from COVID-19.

The CDR3 sequence is CSAREGNKNTEAFF. CDR3 DNA: TGCAGTGCTAGAGAAGGGAACAAGAACACTGAAGCTTTCTTT. The rearrangement uses TRBV20-1 and TRBJ1-1; D is unclear. Germline V gene data show CDR1 as DFQATT and CDR2 as SNEGSKA (reference sequence). Deletions cut 0 bases from V and 1 base from J, with 9 bases between. This CDR3 region has 14 residues.